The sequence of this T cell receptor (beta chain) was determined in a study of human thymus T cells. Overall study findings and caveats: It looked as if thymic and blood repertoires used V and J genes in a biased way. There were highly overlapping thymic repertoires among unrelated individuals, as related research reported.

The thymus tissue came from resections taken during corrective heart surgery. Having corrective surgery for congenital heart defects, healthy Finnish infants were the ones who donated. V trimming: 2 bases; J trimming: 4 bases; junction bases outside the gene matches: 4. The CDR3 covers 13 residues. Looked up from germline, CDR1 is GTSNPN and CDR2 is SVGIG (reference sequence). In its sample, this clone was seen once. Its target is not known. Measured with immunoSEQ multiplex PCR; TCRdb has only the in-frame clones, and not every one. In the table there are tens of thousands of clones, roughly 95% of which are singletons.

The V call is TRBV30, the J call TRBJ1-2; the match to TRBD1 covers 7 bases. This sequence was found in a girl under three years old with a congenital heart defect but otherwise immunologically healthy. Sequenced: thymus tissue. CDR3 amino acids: CAWSNRTGYGYTF. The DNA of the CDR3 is TGTGCCTGGAGTAATAGGACAGGCTATGGCTACACCTTC.